The next 31 T cell receptor beta chains were all read from a single sample in a study of OX40 agonist ivuxolimab in advanced cancers. TCRdb keeps only in-frame clones here, not all; method: immunoSEQ multiplex PCR. The table shows 65,000 to 100,000 clones, with about 95% occurring only once. Sequences were derived from CD4+ or CD8+ T cells sorted from blood, sampled in a trial of the OX40 agonist ivuxolimab. The receptors stem from an adult with an advanced solid tumor such as melanoma, head and neck, liver or kidney cancer.

The chain employs TRBV6-5 and TRBJ2-3; the D is unclear. The CDR3 sequence is 14 residues long. Germline CDR1 is MNHEY and CDR2 is SVGAGI. V dropped 2 bases and J dropped 1 base, with 7 bases sitting between them. CDR3 bases: TGTGCCAGCAGTTACCTTGGGGGCACAGATACGCAGTATTTT. It translates to CASSYLGGTDTQYF.

This sequence joins TRBV6-1 and TRBJ2-1; D is unresolved. The V end lost 5 bases, the J end lost 2 bases, and 1 base lay between the germline ends. The CDR3 contains 11 residues. Germline V gene sequence: CDR1 MNHNS, CDR2 SASEGT. CDR3 nucleotides: TGTGCCAGCAGTACCTACAATGAGCAGTTCTTC. Residues: CASSTYNEQFF.

This chain uses TRBV4-1 with TRBJ1-1, with D unclear. The CDR3 has 13 amino acids. V lost 11 bases and J lost 1, with 14 bases in between. Germline V gene sequence: CDR1 MGHRA, CDR2 YSYEKL. CDR3 sequence reads: CAFSFSPNTEAFF. The CDR3 DNA reads TGCGCCTTTTCTTTTTCACCGAACACTGAAGCTTTCTTT.

The chain links TRBV9 to TRBJ2-7, with 10 bases lining up with TRBD2. Germline V gene data show CDR1 as SGDLS and CDR2 as YYNGEE. The CDR3 spans 12 residues. CDR3 residues: CASGTSDYEQYF. In DNA, the CDR3 is TGTGCTTCCGGGACTAGCGACTACGAGCAGTACTTC.

This chain uses TRBV7-2 with TRBJ2-3, with D maybe TRBD2 (5 bases). Germline V gene lookup returns CDR1 SGHTA and CDR2 FQGNSA. V gave up 4 bases and J gave up 6 bases, with 11 bases separating them. This CDR3 region has 13 residues. The CDR3 sequence is CASSSISGDTQYF. Written as DNA, the CDR3 is TGTGCCAGCAGCTCAATTTCGGGGGATACGCAGTATTTT.

This chain links TRBV30 with TRBJ2-1; TRBD1 agrees at 8 bases. The germline CDR1 and CDR2 sequences are GTSNPN and SVGIG (reference sequence). The V segment lost 1 base and the J segment 1 base; nucleotides outside the gene matches: 3. The CDR3 has 15 amino acids. The CDR3 loop reads CAWSEGTGSYNEQFF. CDR3 nucleotides: TGTGCCTGGAGTGAAGGGACAGGATCCTACAATGAGCAGTTCTTC.

The chain links TRBV25-1 to TRBJ1-1; 9 nucleotides agree with TRBD1. From germline, CDR1 is MGHDK and CDR2 SYGVNS. The CDR3 is 16 amino acids. After removal of 6 bases from V and 0 bases from J, the junction contained 8 bases not matched to a gene. The CDR3 is CASSRGTGYVNTEAFF. The CDR3 DNA reads TGTGCCAGCAGCAGGGGGACAGGGTACGTGAACACTGAAGCTTTCTTT.

This clone was observed a single time. The chain is built from TRBV2 and TRBJ2-7, with D possibly TRBD2 on 6 matching bases. Trimming removed 3 bases at V and 0 bases at J, with 6 bases between. Per germline, CDR1 SNHLY and CDR2 FYNNEI. This CDR3 comprises 13 residues. The CDR3 nucleotides read TGTGCCAGCAGTGAGGGAGGCTCCTACGAGCAGTACTTC. This codes for CASSEGGSYEQYF.

The chain joins TRBV7-9 to TRBJ2-4, with D perhaps assigned TRBD1 or TRBD2 (5 bases each). Germline V CDR1 and CDR2: SEHNR, FQNEAQ (reference sequence). V was trimmed by 5 bases and J by 6 bases, leaving 17 bases between them. CDR3 length: 15 residues. The CDR3 protein is CASSAGQGARNIQYF. As DNA, the CDR3 is TGTGCCAGCAGCGCCGGCCAGGGAGCGAGAAACATTCAGTACTTC.

J is TRBJ2-7 and V is TRBV6-4; 8 bases map to TRBD1. CDR1 is MRHNA, CDR2 SNTAGT, per germline. This CDR3 contains 15 residues. The junction had 4 bases not matched to a gene; V was cut back by 2 bases and J by 1 base. Written as DNA, the CDR3 is TGTGCCAGCAGTGACCCAGGGGGCAAGTCCTACGAGCAGTACTTC. It translates to CASSDPGGKSYEQYF.

The V gene is TRBV5-4, the J gene TRBJ2-7; the match to TRBD2 covers 13 bases. V trimming: 2 bases; J trimming: 3 bases; junction bases outside the gene matches: 2. Germline assignment: CDR1 SGHNT and CDR2 YYREEE (reference sequence). This CDR3 region has 15 residues. As DNA, the CDR3 is TGTGCCAGCAGCTTCGGGACTAGCGGGATCTACGAGCAGTACTTC. Translating it yields CASSFGTSGIYEQYF.

The chain recombines TRBV14 with TRBJ2-1; the D gene is possibly TRBD2 (6 bases). Germline V gene sequence: CDR1 SGHDN, CDR2 FVKESK. V shed 1 base and J shed 12 bases, with 7 bases lying between them. The length of the CDR3 is 11 residues. The CDR3 coding sequence is TGTGCCAGCAGCCAAGGACTAGGGCAGTTCTTC. Its protein product is CASSQGLGQFF.

The chain carries TRBV7-9 and TRBJ1-1; D is perhaps TRBD1 (5 bases). Between the trimmed V and J ends, which lost 5 bases and 4 bases, there was a span of 14 bases. CDR1 and CDR2 from the germline V gene are SEHNR and FQNEAQ (reference sequence). This CDR3 comprises 14 residues. CDR3 DNA: TGTGCCAGCAGCCGCCCAGGGCTCAGCACTGAAGCTTTCTTT. Translation: CASSRPGLSTEAFF.

The chain combines TRBV19 with TRBJ2-4; 9 bases line up with TRBD1. Looked up from germline, CDR1 is LNHDA and CDR2 is SQIVND (reference sequence). The CDR3 extends over 15 amino acids. The junction had 8 bases not matched to a gene; V was cut back by 5 bases and J by 6 bases. Here the CDR3 DNA reads TGTGCCAGTAGTGTGACAGGGGGACAGCTAAACATTCAGTACTTC. This translates into CASSVTGGQLNIQYF.

The chain has TRBV10-2 and TRBJ1-2; D uncertain. The CDR3 loop spans 13 amino acids. V lost 2 bases and J lost 5, with 9 bases in between. Germline-derived CDR1 and CDR2 are WSHSY and SAAADI. CDR3: CASSEGGTYGYTF. The CDR3 region has the DNA TGCGCCAGCAGTGAGGGCGGAACGTATGGCTACACCTTC.

The chain links TRBV12-5 to TRBJ2-7; D perhaps matches TRBD1 (5 bases). Trimming took 0 bases from V and 4 from J, leaving 16 bases between them. The CDR3 contains 16 residues. Per germline, CDR1 LGHNT and CDR2 FRNRAP. The CDR3 is CASGLVKCDSGYEQYF. DNA for the CDR3: TGTGCTAGTGGTTTGGTTAAGTGCGACAGTGGGTACGAGCAGTACTTC.

V gene TRBV7-3 combines with J gene TRBJ2-7; perhaps TRBD1 as D (6 bases). The CDR3 has 15 amino acids. Trimming took 5 bases from V and 3 from J, leaving 17 bases between them. In germline, CDR1 is SGHTA, CDR2 FQGTGA. The CDR3 reads CASSPGDTRGYEQYF. In nucleotides, the CDR3 is TGTGCCAGCAGCCCTGGGGACACTCGCGGCTACGAGCAGTACTTC.

This chain links TRBV27 with TRBJ2-7; D tentatively reads TRBD1 or TRBD2 (5 bases each). The CDR3 extends over 14 amino acids. V was trimmed by 2 bases and J by 5 bases, leaving 13 bases between them. Germline V gene data show CDR1 as MNHEY and CDR2 as SMNVEV (reference sequence). The CDR3 bases are TGTGCCAGCAGTTTAATCACAGGACTTGACGAGCAGTACTTC. Translation: CASSLITGLDEQYF.

CDR3 amino acids: CASSHAGGIYNEQFF. CDR3 nucleotides: TGCGCCAGCAGCCACGCCGGGGGGATCTACAATGAGCAGTTCTTC. The chain combines TRBV4-1 with TRBJ2-1, with 7 positions matching TRBD2. V trimming: 3 bases; J trimming: 3 bases; junction bases outside the gene matches: 5. This CDR3 region has 15 residues. CDR1 and CDR2 from the germline V gene are MGHRA and YSYEKL.

The chain links TRBV7-4 to TRBJ1-5; D perhaps matches TRBD1 (5 bases). Germline lookup yields CDR1 SGHVT and CDR2 SQSDAQ. The V end lost 3 bases, the J end lost 7 bases, and 16 bases lay between the germline ends. The length of the CDR3 is 15 residues. Here the CDR3 reads CASSLGLDGVQPQHF. The CDR3 nucleotides are TGTGCCAGCAGCTTGGGGCTAGATGGGGTCCAGCCCCAGCATTTT. The full variable domain, its missing parts supplied by reference TRBV7-4 and TRBJ1-5, is GAGVSQSPRYKVAKRGRDVALRCDSISGHVTLYWYRQTLGQGSEVLTYSQSDAQRDKSGRPSGRFSAERPERSVSTLKIQRTEQGDSAVYLCASSLGLDGVQPQHFGDGTRLSIL.

The chain links TRBV6-5 to TRBJ2-5, with D possibly being TRBD1 (6 bases). This CDR3 is 15 amino acids long. Germline CDR1 MNHEY, CDR2 SVGAGI. With 2 bases removed from V and 2 bases from J, the gap between germline ends came to 12 bases. The CDR3 region has the DNA TGTGCCAGCAGTTACGGGCAGGGGCTACAAGAGACCCAGTACTTC. Translation: CASSYGQGLQETQYF.

CDR3 region: CASSLVAGSNEQFF. The CDR3 DNA reads TGTGCCAGCAGCTTAGTAGCGGGAAGCAATGAGCAGTTCTTC. The chain employs TRBV7-7 and TRBJ2-1, with TRBD2 matching over 8 bases. Germline V gene data show CDR1 as SSHAT and CDR2 as FNYEAQ (reference sequence). V lost 1 base to trimming and J lost 6 bases; unmatched junction nucleotides: 2. The CDR3 consists of 14 residues.

This chain connects TRBV5-6 to TRBJ2-7; unclear D gene. V gave up 5 bases and J gave up 2 bases, with 11 bases separating them. The CDR3 sequence is 13 residues long. Germline CDR1 SGHDT, CDR2 YYEEEE. In DNA, the CDR3 is TGTGCCAGCAGTTACGGGCCTCCCTACGAGCAGTACTTC. This translates into CASSYGPPYEQYF.

The J gene is TRBJ2-2, the V gene TRBV6-4; D could derive from TRBD1 or TRBD2 (6 bases each). Germline CDR1 and CDR2: MRHNA and SNTAGT. Between the trimmed V and J ends, which lost 3 bases and 4 bases, there was a span of 9 bases. The CDR3 extends over 14 amino acids. CDR3 in amino acids: CASSEQGGTGELFF. The CDR3 nucleotides read TGTGCCAGCAGTGAACAGGGAGGCACCGGGGAGCTGTTTTTT.

The J gene is TRBJ2-7, the V gene TRBV27, with 8 bases aligning to TRBD1. The germline gives CDR1 MNHEY, CDR2 SMNVEV (reference sequence). The CDR3 is 15 amino acids. V lost 6 bases to trimming and J lost 4 bases; unmatched junction nucleotides: 11. The CDR3 DNA reads as TGTGCCAGCAGCTTACGAACAGGGGGGTTTTACGAGCAGTACTTC. It translates to CASSLRTGGFYEQYF.

The chain couples TRBV19 to TRBJ2-7, with D possibly TRBD1 on 6 matching bases. V was shortened by 6 bases and J by 2 bases, with 17 bases between the two germline ends. The length of the CDR3 is 15 residues. Germline assignment: CDR1 LNHDA and CDR2 SQIVND (reference sequence). CDR3: CASSHAAGVTYEQYF. CDR3 nucleotide sequence: TGTGCCAGTAGCCACGCGGCAGGGGTAACCTACGAGCAGTACTTC.

The J gene is TRBJ2-7, the V gene TRBV9; 12 nucleotides align to TRBD2. Looked up from germline, CDR1 is SGDLS and CDR2 is YYNGEE. The CDR3 covers 14 residues. V was pared by 3 bases and J by 4 bases, with 2 bases of the junction left unmatched. In DNA form, the CDR3 reads TGTGCCAGCAGCGAAGGGACTAGCGGGTACGAGCAGTACTTC. Protein sequence: CASSEGTSGYEQYF.

The chain links TRBV7-3 to TRBJ2-2, with 9 bases identical to TRBD1. J gave up 4 bases and V 2 bases, and 8 bases lay outside the gene matches. Germline V CDR1 and CDR2: SGHTA, FQGTGA. The CDR3 length is 17 residues. CDR3 in amino acids: CASSLLGQGPVTGELFF. The CDR3 coding sequence is TGTGCCAGCAGCTTACTTGGACAGGGGCCTGTCACCGGGGAGCTGTTTTTT.

The chain links TRBV11-3 to TRBJ2-1; no clear D. Germline CDR1 and CDR2: SGHNT and YENEEA. The CDR3 spans 13 residues. V lost 3 bases and J 6 bases, leaving 9 bases between the germline ends. The CDR3 nucleotides are TGTGCCAGCAGCTTCGGAGTAGGCAATGAGCAGTTCTTC. It codes for CASSFGVGNEQFF.

Note on this clone: At one end the junction does not follow the germline gene, possibly because of a read error. CDR3 in DNA: TGTGCCAGCGGTTTAGCGGGGCAGCCCCAGCATTTT. It yields the protein CASGLAGQPQHF. The chain joins TRBV27 to TRBJ1-5; D unclear. The CDR3 covers 12 residues. The germline V gene has CDR1 MNHEY and CDR2 SMNVEV (reference sequence).

The genes are TRBV19 and TRBJ2-7; a possible D gene is TRBD2 (5 bases). This CDR3 region has 15 residues. The germline CDR1 and CDR2 sequences are LNHDA and SQIVND (reference sequence). Trimming took 3 bases from V and 2 from J, leaving 14 bases between them. The CDR3 spells CASSITASNTYEQYF. The CDR3, as DNA: TGTGCCAGTAGTATTACTGCTAGCAATACCTACGAGCAGTACTTC.